Below are 12 T cell receptor beta chains sequenced from a single sample in a study of blood T cell repertoires in COVID-19. The repertoire was sequenced with immunoSEQ multiplex PCR; TCRdb's copy has only in-frame clones and lacks some. The sample carries roughly 200,000 clones, approximately 87% recorded once. Sequencing used peripheral blood. The receptors come from an older person with COVID-19, enrolled during active disease.

The rearrangement uses TRBV4-2 and TRBJ2-5; 9 bases are a match to TRBD2. The CDR3 runs to 16 residues. Trimming took 2 bases from V and 5 from J; bases not matched to a gene: 9. Germline lookup yields CDR1 LGHNA and CDR2 YNFKEQ. The CDR3 region has the DNA TGTGCCAGCAGCCAAAGTAGGCGGGAGGGCCGGGAGACCCAGTACTTC. It encodes CASSQSRREGRETQYF.

This chain joins TRBV9 and TRBJ1-1, with D unresolved. This CDR3 spans 13 amino acids. V was clipped by 0 bases and J by 1 base, with 4 bases between them. Germline assignment: CDR1 SGDLS and CDR2 YYNGEE. In DNA, the CDR3 is TGTGCCAGCAGCGTAGCCGGGAACACTGAAGCTTTCTTT. As protein: CASSVAGNTEAFF.

The chain employs TRBV5-1 and TRBJ2-7; 8 nucleotides align to TRBD1. The CDR3 has 15 residues. V was clipped by 0 bases and J by 3 bases; unmatched bases: 5. In germline, CDR1 is SGHRS, CDR2 YFSETQ. CDR3 residues: CASSLDGTGHYEQYF. CDR3 coding DNA: TGCGCCAGCAGCTTGGATGGGACAGGACACTACGAGCAGTACTTC.

This clone showed up just a few times. The chain uses TRBV3-1 (or the pseudogene TRBV3-2) and TRBJ1-3; no clear D gene. The V gene's germline CDR1 is LGHDT and CDR2 YNNKEL (reference sequence). The V end lost 7 bases, the J end lost 1 base, and 8 bases lay between the germline ends. CDR3 length: 13 amino acids. CDR3 amino acids: CASKRQSGNTIYF. CDR3 coding DNA: TGTGCCAGCAAGCGGCAGTCTGGAAACACCATATATTTT.

The V gene is TRBV19, the J gene TRBJ2-4; 9 nucleotides align to TRBD2. V lost 7 bases to trimming and J lost 7 bases; unmatched junction nucleotides: 14. CDR3 length: 16 residues. CDR1 and CDR2 (germline): LNHDA, SQIVND (reference sequence). The CDR3: CASNATGTSIGNIQYF. DNA for the CDR3: TGTGCCAGTAACGCGACCGGGACTAGCATTGGGAACATTCAGTACTTC.

This sequence joins TRBV4-1 and TRBJ1-6; no clear D gene. V shed 0 bases and J shed 7 bases, with 10 bases lying between them. Germline loops: CDR1 MGHRA, CDR2 YSYEKL. This CDR3 spans 15 amino acids. CDR3 nucleotides: TGCGCCAGCAGCCAAGAACGGGGTGTAAATTCACCCCTCCACTTT. Protein product: CASSQERGVNSPLHF.

The chain recombines TRBV11-2 with TRBJ2-7; D ambiguous. Trimming left V 5 bases short and J 2 bases short, with 7 bases between. The CDR3 length is 12 residues. CDR1 is SGHAT and CDR2 is FQNNGV in the germline V gene. CDR3 protein: CASSHDTYEQYF. The CDR3 DNA reads as TGTGCCAGCAGCCACGACACCTACGAGCAGTACTTC.

The rearrangement joins TRBV19 to TRBJ1-1; a possible D gene is TRBD1 (5 bases). V was cut by 7 bases and J by 6 bases, with 15 bases left in between. The CDR3 contains 13 residues. Germline CDR1 and CDR2: LNHDA and SQIVND (reference sequence). CDR3 nucleotide sequence: TGTGCCAGTACCTCTGCAGGGATGGCTGAAGCTTTCTTT. Protein: CASTSAGMAEAFF.

The chain employs TRBV18 and TRBJ2-1; D is perhaps TRBD2 (6 bases). CDR3 length: 20 amino acids. Trimming took off 2 bases at V and 3 bases at J, with 26 bases between the two ends. Germline values: CDR1 KGHSH, CDR2 LQKENI. The chain's CDR3 is CASSPGWASGEPVYYNEQFF. The CDR3 DNA is TGTGCCAGCTCACCAGGATGGGCTTCGGGAGAGCCGGTATACTACAATGAGCAGTTCTTC.

This chain links TRBV24-1 with TRBJ2-3; 9 bases match TRBD1. Per the germline V gene, CDR1 is KGHDR and CDR2 is SFDVKD. The J segment lost 5 bases and the V segment lost 4 bases, leaving 6 bases of the junction unmatched. The CDR3 runs to 15 residues. CDR3 region: CATSDSGTGLDTQYF. The CDR3 DNA follows: TGTGCCACCAGTGACTCCGGGACAGGGTTAGATACGCAGTATTTT.

The V call is TRBV5-6, the J call TRBJ1-3; no firm D call. The CDR3 has 14 residues. Trimming removed 2 bases from V and 2 bases from J, with 8 bases in between. Germline-derived CDR1 and CDR2 are SGHDT and YYEEEE. For the CDR3, the DNA is TGTGCCAGCAGCTTTCAGGAGGCTGGAAACACCATATATTTT. Its translation: CASSFQEAGNTIYF.

The V gene is TRBV19, the J gene TRBJ1-5, with no clear D. Germline V gives CDR1 LNHDA, CDR2 SQIVND (reference sequence). V lost 3 bases and J 3 bases, leaving 9 bases between the germline ends. This CDR3 is 14 amino acids long. This CDR3 reads CASSMGRDNQPQHF. CDR3 sequence (DNA): TGTGCCAGTAGTATGGGCAGAGACAATCAGCCCCAGCATTTT.